This TCR beta chain was obtained from a study of T cell repertoires in cytomegalovirus infection. In the study overall: TCR beta signatures that were public indicated CMV infection and matching HLA type. General study results and limits: Clonotypes of TCR beta that were HLA-C-restricted and CMV-specific dominated the ex vivo response.

This clonotype turned up a few times. Its antigen is not identified. TCRdb itself ran the reads through MiXCR, one entry per CDR3 protein. The profile covers roughly 230,000 distinct CDR3 sequences, with 9% to 15% appearing a single time and about 1.5% taken by the ten largest. Trimming left V 2 bases short and J 5 bases short, with 24 bases between. The CDR3 length is 18 residues. Germline V lookup: CDR1 MDHEN, CDR2 SYDVKM. The TCR comes from a human donor in good health (CMV status not recorded). Some clones in this sample may be carry-over from other donors' samples. Sample: PBMCs. This chain connects TRBV28 to TRBJ1-1, with D uncertain. CDR3: CASSLVRSTGIPKTEAFF. In nucleotides, the CDR3 is TGTGCCAGCAGTTTAGTCAGATCAACGGGAATTCCGAAGACTGAAGCTTTCTTT.